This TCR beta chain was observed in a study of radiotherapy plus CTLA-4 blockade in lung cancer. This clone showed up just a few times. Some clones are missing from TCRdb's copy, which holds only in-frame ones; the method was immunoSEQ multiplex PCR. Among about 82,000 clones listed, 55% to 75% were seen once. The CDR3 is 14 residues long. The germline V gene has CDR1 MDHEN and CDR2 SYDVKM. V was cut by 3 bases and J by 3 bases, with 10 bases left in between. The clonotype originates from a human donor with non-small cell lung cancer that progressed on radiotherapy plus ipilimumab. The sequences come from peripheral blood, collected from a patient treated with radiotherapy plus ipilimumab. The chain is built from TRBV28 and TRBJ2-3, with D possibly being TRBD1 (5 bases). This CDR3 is CASSFAGRTDTQYF. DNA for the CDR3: TGTGCCAGCAGTTTTGCAGGGCGGACAGATACGCAGTATTTT. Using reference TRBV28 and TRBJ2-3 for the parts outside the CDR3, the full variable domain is DVKVTQSSRYLVKRTGEKVFLECVQDMDHENMFWYRQDPGLGLRLIYFSYDVKMKEKGDIPEGYSVSREKKERFSLILESASTNQTSMYLCASSFAGRTDTQYFGPGTRLTVL.